The entry that follows covers one T cell receptor beta chain sequence. This clone came up once. Its recognized antigen is unknown. No base-level quality is on record; no much larger clone is a single base apart. The data are from a study of Ad26.COV2.S vaccination and SARS-CoV-2 variants (dated by TCRdb to the early 2020s). Looking at the study overall: Donors in the vaccine arm were drawn from COV1001, a multicentre, randomized, double-blind, placebo-controlled phase I-IIa trial testing Ad26.COV2.S in healthy adults. A total of some 30 samples were included in the TCR-sequenced set, comprising some 20 Ad26.COV2.S vaccine recipients, 5 placebo recipients and 8 SARS-CoV-2 convalescent individuals. Dosing of Ad26.COV2.S was intramuscular, at either 5x10^10 or 1x10^11 viral particles, delivered as one shot or as two shots spaced 56 days apart. Throughout the experiments and outcome assessment, investigators stayed blinded to trial group allocation. The specificity and breadth of SARS-CoV-2-reactive T cell receptors after Ad26.COV2.S vaccination were assessed by TCRbeta repertoire sequencing. Trial participants were randomized into five groups of five, in which low-dose or high-dose Ad26.COV2.S was given once or twice, or placebo was given on both occasions.

What this sample's treatment or condition label stands for: around 19 received Ad26.COV2.S at low or high dose, single or two shots; roughly five received placebo; per-sample allocation not given. For vaccine and placebo recipients, the sequenced repertoires came from samples collected on day 63 after the first injection. In Cohort 1b, about 27 adults aged 18-55 years were enrolled at a single site in Boston, USA, between 29 July and 7 August 2020. Ad26.COV2.S was a replication-incompetent adenovirus type 26 vector that expressed a prefusion-stabilized SARS-CoV-2 spike protein derived from the original Wuhan strain. The germline V gene (reference sequence) yields LNHNV for CDR1 and YYDKDF for CDR2. Trimming takes 0 bases from V and 7 bases from J, and the germline ends sit 19 bases apart. The CDR3 starts with the cysteine, ends with the phenylalanine, and has 17 residues. This entry keeps only the CDR3 DNA: 51 bases, framed from base 1.

The immunoSEQ Assay was the method used to sequence TCRbeta CDR3 regions. After extraction, genomic DNA underwent amplification by bias-controlled multiplex PCR, followed by high-throughput sequencing. Per the source publication's procedure: To quantify the absolute abundance of every unique TCRbeta CDR3 region, sequences were collapsed and filtered. T cell fraction was estimated by normalization of TCRbeta template counts to usable DNA, with usable DNA being measured through amplification of reference genes present in all nucleated cells. Repertoire TCRs were annotated as SARS-CoV-2-specific when V gene, CDR3 amino acid sequence and J gene were exactly matched to a known reactive TCR set. MIRA supplied the reference SARS-CoV-2 TCR set, which was filtered for enrichment in COVID-19-positive ImmuneCODE repertoires so that public or cross-reactive TCRs were removed. Using the MIRA antigens, annotated TCRs were further analysed by specific ORF or by position within an ORF. Depth was the summed frequency of annotated unique rearrangements, while breadth was defined as annotated unique rearrangements over total unique productive rearrangements. Two-sided Wilcoxon rank-sum tests were applied when comparing TCR breadth between groups. The immuneACCESS repertoire file appears here via TCRdb, limited to in-frame rearrangements. These files lack a portion of the clones; in checked studies, under half of the deficit traces to unresolved V genes, and the cause of the others is not known. The V and J calls and clone size come from that table; D and trimming were worked out from the DNA. The sample records about half a million clones, 70% to 90% of which are singletons. About 1.7% of the sample belongs to the ten largest clones.

The paper's findings and limits, for the study overall: Vaccine and placebo recipients had comparable non-spike TCR breadth, which fits with the vaccine containing only spike. The authors noted that total T cell responses may have been underestimated by the TCR breadth and depth analyses. The study lacked the statistical power to compare responses across vaccine doses or regimens. After vaccination, spike-specific CD8+ and CD4+ T cell responses were reported to show substantial breadth. Ad26.COV2.S recipients had higher spike-specific TCR breadth than placebo recipients (P = 0.0014).

This TCR was sampled from a person between 18 and 65 years old who received the Ad26.COV2.S COVID-19 vaccine or a placebo. The sample in question was peripheral blood, obtained in a trial of Ad26.COV2.S vaccine versus placebo. The chain is encoded by TRBV15 joined to TRBJ1-5, with the D gene too uncertain to name. The DNA sequence follows: TGTGCCACCAGCAGAGATCCCACACCTGGGAAAGGCCAGCCCCAGCATTTT. Its translation reads: CATSRDPTPGKGQPQHF.